This T cell receptor (beta chain) was retrieved from a study of T cell responses to AZD1222 COVID-19 vaccine. Broader study findings: Of the AZD1222 recipients, only 5 or 6 were seropositive at baseline. Nearly half of spike-specific TCRs reportedly target unmutated variant regions.

V lost 1 base to trimming and J lost 3 bases, with 13 bases between them. Germline lookup yields CDR1 SEHNR and CDR2 FQNEAQ (reference sequence). This CDR3 is 15 amino acids long. Using immunoSEQ multiplex PCR, the repertoire was profiled, and TCRdb retains in-frame clones only, with some absent. The sample lists 130,000 or so clones; around 90% were seen once. As concerns this clone: The antigen is not known.

This TCR came from an adult who received the AZD1222 COVID-19 vaccine. The sequencing used peripheral blood, collected 28 days after the second AZD1222 dose. The rearrangement joins TRBV7-9 to TRBJ2-7; the D gene is possibly TRBD1 (5 bases). This CDR3 reads CASSLETAGGYEQYF. In DNA, the CDR3 is TGTGCCAGCAGCTTAGAGACAGCAGGTGGCTACGAGCAGTACTTC.